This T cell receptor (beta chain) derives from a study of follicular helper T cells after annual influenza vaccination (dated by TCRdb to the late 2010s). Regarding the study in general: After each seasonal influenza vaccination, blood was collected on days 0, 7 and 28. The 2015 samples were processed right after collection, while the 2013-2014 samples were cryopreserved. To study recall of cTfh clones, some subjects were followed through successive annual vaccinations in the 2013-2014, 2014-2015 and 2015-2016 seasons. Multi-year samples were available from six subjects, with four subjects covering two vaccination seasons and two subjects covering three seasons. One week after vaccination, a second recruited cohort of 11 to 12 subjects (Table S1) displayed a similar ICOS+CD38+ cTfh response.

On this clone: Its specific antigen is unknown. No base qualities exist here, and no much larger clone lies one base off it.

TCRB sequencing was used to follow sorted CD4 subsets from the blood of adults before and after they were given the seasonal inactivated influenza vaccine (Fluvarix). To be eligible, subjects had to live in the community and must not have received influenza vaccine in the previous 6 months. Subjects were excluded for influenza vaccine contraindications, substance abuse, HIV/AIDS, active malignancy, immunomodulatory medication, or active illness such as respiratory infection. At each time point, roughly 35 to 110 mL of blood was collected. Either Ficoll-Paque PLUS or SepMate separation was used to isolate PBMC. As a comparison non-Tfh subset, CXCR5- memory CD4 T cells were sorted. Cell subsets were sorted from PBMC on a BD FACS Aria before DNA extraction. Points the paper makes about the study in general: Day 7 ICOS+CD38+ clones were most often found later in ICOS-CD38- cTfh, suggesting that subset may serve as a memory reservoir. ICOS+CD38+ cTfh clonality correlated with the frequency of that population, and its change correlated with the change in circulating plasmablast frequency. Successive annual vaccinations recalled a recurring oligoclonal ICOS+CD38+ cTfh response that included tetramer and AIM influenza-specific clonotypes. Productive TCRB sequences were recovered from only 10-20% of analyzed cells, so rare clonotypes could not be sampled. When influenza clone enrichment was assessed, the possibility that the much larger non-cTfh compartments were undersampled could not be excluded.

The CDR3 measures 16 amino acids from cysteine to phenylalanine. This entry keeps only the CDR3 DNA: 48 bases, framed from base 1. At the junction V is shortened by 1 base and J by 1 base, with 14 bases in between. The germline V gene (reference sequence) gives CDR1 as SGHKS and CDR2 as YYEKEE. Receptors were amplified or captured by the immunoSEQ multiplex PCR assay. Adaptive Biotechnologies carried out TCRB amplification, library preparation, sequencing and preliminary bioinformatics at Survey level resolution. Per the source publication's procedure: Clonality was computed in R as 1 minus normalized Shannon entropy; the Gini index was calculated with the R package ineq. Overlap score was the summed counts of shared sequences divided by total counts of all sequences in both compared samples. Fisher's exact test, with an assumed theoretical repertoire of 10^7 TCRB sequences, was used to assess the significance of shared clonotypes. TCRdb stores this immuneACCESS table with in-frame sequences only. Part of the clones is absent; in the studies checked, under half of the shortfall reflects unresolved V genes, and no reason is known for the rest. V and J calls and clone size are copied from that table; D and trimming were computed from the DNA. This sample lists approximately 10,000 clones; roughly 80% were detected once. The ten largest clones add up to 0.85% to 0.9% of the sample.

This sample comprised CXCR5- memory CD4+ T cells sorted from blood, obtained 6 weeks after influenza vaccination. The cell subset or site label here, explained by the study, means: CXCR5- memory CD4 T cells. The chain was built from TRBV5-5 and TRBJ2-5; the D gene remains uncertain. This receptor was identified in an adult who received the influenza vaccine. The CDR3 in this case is CASSLLPFRAQETQYF. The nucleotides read TGTGCCAGCAGCTTGCTCCCATTTAGAGCCCAAGAGACCCAGTACTTC.